The clone carrying this TCR beta chain turned up a few times. Its antigen is unidentified. Treatment of the sample: approximately 9-day PBMC culture with coronavirus spike peptide pools or control peptides (ViraFEST assay). The data derive from a study of vaccination and CD4 T cells after COVID-19. The study sequenced cultured CD4+ T cell DNA using the Oncomine TCR Beta short-read assay. TCRdb reprocessed the PCR reads via MiXCR and lists one record per CDR3 protein. The repertoire holds some 10,000 distinct CDR3 sequences, with about 46% as singletons. Germline values: CDR1 KGHDR, CDR2 SFDVKD. The CDR3 totals 12 residues. V lost 9 bases and J lost 0, with 7 bases in between.

The sample was CD4+ T cells from blood, cultured in vitro. The V call is TRBV24-1, the J call TRBJ1-1; D is undetermined. The clonotype originates from a human donor who had recovered from COVID-19. This CDR3 is CATPVMNTEAFF. The CDR3 DNA follows: TGTGCCACCCCAGTCATGAACACTGAAGCTTTCTTT.